These 3 T cell receptor beta chains came from one sample sequenced in a study of vaccination and CD4 T cells after COVID-19. TCRdb analysed the PCR reads with MiXCR anew, one entry per CDR3 protein. Of some 33,000 distinct CDR3 sequences in the sample, 35% to 45% are singletons; the top ten hold around 6.1%. As for time point: late sampling 161 to 241 days after vaccination in three convalescent patients. The specimen was CD4+ T cells from blood, collected about 7 months after SARS-CoV-2 vaccination. The source is a human donor who had recovered from COVID-19.

The J gene is TRBJ2-7, the V gene TRBV12-3 or TRBV12-4, with unresolved D. The CDR3 spans 13 residues. V was clipped by 2 bases and J by 6 bases, with 11 bases between them. This CDR3 reads CASSLSALGEQYF. CDR3 DNA sequence: TGTGCCAGCAGTTTATCGGCCCTTGGCGAGCAGTACTTC.

This clonotype has more than one count but fewer than ten. The chain joins TRBV19 to TRBJ1-1; D unresolved. The ends were cut back, 3 bases at V and 11 bases at J, with 13 bases in the middle. The CDR3 sequence is 12 residues long. In germline, CDR1 is LNHDA, CDR2 SQIVND (reference sequence). This chain's CDR3 is CASSILEGRAFF. CDR3 DNA sequence: TGTGCCAGTAGTATTCTTGAGGGTCGGGCTTTCTTT.

The chain carries TRBV28 and TRBJ2-7; unclear D gene. The CDR3 extends over 12 amino acids. CDR1 is MDHEN and CDR2 is SYDVKM in the germline V gene. Between the trimmed V and J ends, which lost 7 bases and 2 bases, there was a span of 9 bases. CDR3: CASNRLTYEQYF. CDR3 nucleotides: TGTGCCAGCAATAGACTGACCTACGAGCAGTACTTC.